What follows are 12 T cell receptor beta chains derived from one specimen sequenced in a study of identical twins. TCRdb reanalysed the 5' RACE reads using MiXCR and keeps one entry per CDR3 protein. The data hold about 890,000 distinct CDR3 sequences, with over 9% observed a single time. These data were also reused for a study on yellow fever vaccine responses in identical twins.

The sequenced sample was PBMCs. These receptors were obtained from a woman under 30 in good health.

This clonotype was seen repeatedly, ten times or more. This rearrangement joins TRBV12-3 or TRBV12-4 to TRBJ2-3; TRBD2 might be the D (6 bases). The CDR3 has 14 amino acids. Trimming took 3 bases from V and 5 from J, leaving 12 bases between them. CDR3 amino acids: CASSFAGPGDTQYF. Here the CDR3 DNA reads TGTGCCAGCAGTTTCGCGGGGCCAGGAGATACGCAGTATTTT.

In this sample, this clonotype turned up a few times. This chain uses TRBV20-1 with TRBJ2-1, with 7 bases that match TRBD2. CDR3 length: 16 amino acids. Germline loops: CDR1 DFQATT, CDR2 SNEGSKA (reference sequence). With V trimmed by 1 base and J by 5 bases, 11 bases remained unmatched. For the CDR3, the DNA is TGCAGTGCTAGAGTCTTCCCCGCGGGAGACCACAATGAGCAGTTCTTC. Translating gives CSARVFPAGDHNEQFF.

Only a few counts were recorded for this clonotype. For the CDR3, the DNA is TGTGCCAGCAGCTTAGTGCGATACCTAGCGGGAGGGAGCTCCTACAATGAGCAGTTCTTC. Amino acid sequence: CASSLVRYLAGGSSYNEQFF. The chain couples TRBV7-6 to TRBJ2-1, with 12 bases lining up with TRBD2. The J segment lost 0 bases and the V segment lost 1 base, leaving 10 bases of the junction unmatched. Germline CDR1 SGHVS, CDR2 FNYEAQ. This CDR3 comprises 20 residues. The full variable domain, completed using reference TRBV7-6 and TRBJ2-1, is GAGVSQSPRYKVTKRGQDVALRCDPISGHVSLYWYRQALGQGPEFLTYFNYEAQQDKSGLPNDRFSAERPEGSISTLTIQRTEQRDSAMYRCASSLVRYLAGGSSYNEQFFGPGTRLTVL.

CDR3 protein: CASRLVCRQIYNEQFF. CDR3 DNA sequence: TGTGCAAGTCGCTTAGTTTGCAGGCAAATCTACAATGAGCAGTTCTTC. The chain joins TRBV12-2 to TRBJ2-1. TRBV12-2 is noted as a pseudogene. This CDR3 has 16 amino acids.

This chain uses TRBV12-3 or TRBV12-4 with TRBJ2-3; a weak D match, TRBD1 (5 bases). Trimming left V 6 bases short and J 2 bases short, with 12 bases between. The CDR3 has 14 amino acids. CDR3 sequence reads: CASSYQGFTDTQYF. CDR3 coding DNA: TGTGCCAGCAGCTACCAGGGATTCACAGATACGCAGTATTTT.

V is TRBV9 and J is TRBJ2-6; D gene unclear. The CDR3 sequence is 15 residues long. V was cut by 0 bases and J by 1 base, with 5 bases left in between. CDR1 and CDR2 from the germline V gene are SGDLS and YYNGEE. The CDR3 is CASSVGASGANVLTF. The CDR3 DNA reads TGTGCCAGCAGCGTAGGGGCGTCTGGGGCCAACGTCCTGACTTTC.

This clonotype has only a few counts. V is TRBV20-1 and J is TRBJ2-5; 11 nucleotides align to TRBD2. The V and J ends lost 5 bases and 0 bases, in that order; junction bases with no gene match: 8. Germline V gene sequence: CDR1 DFQATT, CDR2 SNEGSKA (reference sequence). The CDR3 totals 16 residues. The CDR3 DNA sequence: TGCAGTGCTCGCCTAGCGGGGGGATTGTACCAAGAGACCCAGTACTTC. It yields the protein CSARLAGGLYQETQYF.

The genes are TRBV20-1 and TRBJ2-1, with 12 positions matching TRBD2. CDR1 is DFQATT, CDR2 SNEGSKA, per germline (reference sequence). This CDR3 region has 16 residues. With 1 base clipped from V and 9 bases from J, the junction kept 10 bases outside the gene matches. The CDR3 region has the DNA TGCAGTGCTAGAGTTTTCCCGGGACTAGCGGGTATTGAGCAGTTCTTC. Translating it yields CSARVFPGLAGIEQFF.

V is TRBV2 and J is TRBJ2-3; D remains ambiguous. V was clipped by 4 bases and J by 6 bases, with 11 bases between them. The CDR3 contains 13 residues. The germline V gene has CDR1 SNHLY and CDR2 FYNNEI. CDR3 loop: CASSVGTVDTQYF. The CDR3 region has the DNA TGTGCCAGCAGTGTAGGTACGGTCGATACGCAGTATTTT.

The rearrangement links TRBV20-1 to TRBJ2-2, with no clear D. CDR3 length equals 14 residues. The V end was cut by 6 bases, the J end by 3 bases, with 14 bases between. The V gene's germline CDR1 is DFQATT and CDR2 SNEGSKA (reference sequence). CDR3 bases: TGCAGTGCCATGAGATCGGCGGACACCGGGGAGCTGTTTTTT. It encodes CSAMRSADTGELFF.

This clonotype has ten or more counts. The chain couples TRBV9 to TRBJ2-3; no reliable D call. CDR1 and CDR2 from the germline V gene are SGDLS and YYNGEE. V was clipped by 0 bases and J by 3 bases, with 8 bases between them. This CDR3 region has 14 residues. The chain's CDR3 is CASSVGRTTDTQYF. Here the CDR3 DNA reads TGTGCCAGCAGCGTAGGTCGTACAACAGATACGCAGTATTTT.

This clonotype was observed many times. The chain combines TRBV29-1 with TRBJ2-5; weak D call: TRBD1 (5 bases). This CDR3 is built from 11 residues. Germline CDR1 SQVTM, CDR2 ANQGSEA. Trimming took 2 bases from V and 5 from J, leaving 6 bases between them. The CDR3 region has the DNA TGCAGCGTTGAAAGGGGTGAGACCCAGTACTTC. It specifies CSVERGETQYF.